These T cell receptor beta chains were read from a single sample in a study of T cells expressing NK-cell markers. TCRdb derives one entry per CDR3 protein from the 5' RACE reads, leaving out DNA. The sample includes approximately 550,000 distinct CDR3 sequences. The sequenced sample consisted of blood T cells: a sorted CD56 or NKG2C T cell subset, CD4+ or CD8+ T cells, or bulk PBMC T cells (not recorded which). The origin of the receptors is a young man in good health. Both conserved end residues are part of each CDR3. The order of the fields is CDR3 length, J gene, V gene, CDR3 protein.

12 TRBJ2-7 TRBV29-1 CSVGPAGGEQYF
15 TRBJ1-2 TRBV12-3/TRBV12-4 CASSLSRRANYGYTF
16 TRBJ2-1 TRBV20-1 CSATPILAGGPKGQFF
14 TRBJ2-2 TRBV12-3/TRBV12-4 CATGGPGAAGELFF
11 TRBJ2-1 TRBV18 CASSDGAEQFF
16 TRBJ2-2 TRBV10-3 CATRLAGGTNTGELFF
14 TRBJ1-6 TRBV6-1 CASSEARGLGTLHF
14 TRBJ2-2 TRBV29-1 CSTPGTGSTGELFF
15 TRBJ2-3 TRBV20-1 CSAKASGSYTDTQYF
14 TRBJ2-7 TRBV20-1 CSARDPTGGYEQYF
14 TRBJ2-4 TRBV29-1 CSVVVPAAKNIQYF
14 TRBJ1-3 TRBV14 CASSHGASGNTIYF
18 TRBJ1-1 TRBV11-2 CASSLGYRGQGADTEAFF
16 TRBJ2-3 TRBV11-2 CASSPRLAGNTDTQYF
15 TRBJ2-5 TRBV20-1 CSAMGDEGVQETQYF
13 TRBJ2-1 TRBV5-1 CASSFGGNNEQFF
13 TRBJ1-3 TRBV6-1 CASRGTAGNTIYF
15 TRBJ2-4 TRBV4-2 CASSPLGAGDDPQYF
13 TRBJ2-2 TRBV29-1 CSVAGRVTGELFF
15 TRBJ2-2 TRBV5-1 CASTGTGGFTGELFF
12 TRBJ2-3 TRBV20-1 CSARESVDTQYF
14 TRBJ2-2 TRBV12-3/TRBV12-4 CASSLVRFTGELFF
14 TRBJ2-1 TRBV5-1 CASSLFGVESEQFF
15 TRBJ2-1 TRBV25-1 CASSVERSSYNEQFF
18 TRBJ1-4 TRBV27 CASSFRRPNAATNEKLFF
14 TRBJ1-2 TRBV6-1 CASRFRVMGYGYTF
14 TRBJ2-3 TRBV20-1 CSAQLAGVMDTQYF
15 TRBJ1-1 TRBV19 CASSIARGIRTEAFF
15 TRBJ2-3 TRBV7-9 CASSPRGLSTDTQYF
13 TRBJ2-4 TRBV20-1 CSARELGRVFQYF
15 TRBJ1-1 TRBV11-3 CASSPTRGQILMAFF
13 TRBJ1-1 TRBV20-1 CSARGGQGEVTFF
19 TRBJ2-3 TRBV20-1 CSARVNPLSGSGGTDTQYF
15 TRBJ2-3 TRBV7-2 CASSLNGGKRDTQYF
17 TRBJ2-7 TRBV25-1 CASRGREREGLTNEQYF
13 TRBJ2-2 TRBV10-3 CAISPGDTGELFF
20 TRBJ2-2 TRBV24-1 CATSERLGLAGGPWTGELFF
14 TRBJ2-1 TRBV20-1 CSARVSGRVHEQFF
17 TRBJ1-4 TRBV12-3/TRBV12-4 CASSWGQGARRNEKLFF
16 TRBJ1-1 TRBV5-1 CASSLKERDRGTEAFF
16 TRBJ1-3 TRBV7-2 CASTLGGLSSGNTIYF
14 TRBJ1-3 TRBV29-1 CSVPGGTSGNTIYF
15 TRBJ2-1 TRBV5-1 CASSPETGPYNEQFF
14 TRBJ2-7 TRBV10-3 CAILRGQGSYEQYF
14 TRBJ2-6 TRBV7-2 CASSSTSGANVLTF
18 TRBJ2-1 TRBV5-1 CASSLLKGAGVLHNEQFF
15 TRBJ2-3 TRBV20-1 CSGLLAGGITDTQYF
15 TRBJ1-5 TRBV7-9 CASSLSQTSNQPQHF
13 TRBJ2-4 TRBV6-2/TRBV6-3 CASSYVVRNIQYF
17 TRBJ2-1 TRBV6-5 CASSYWGGTLSYNEQFF
16 TRBJ2-2 TRBV11-2 CASSFRAIASTGELFF
13 TRBJ2-1 TRBV6-4 CASSDSHDNEQFF
17 TRBJ2-6 TRBV6-2/TRBV6-3 CASIQSQTKSGANVLTF
15 TRBJ2-1 TRBV7-9 CASSLGNGGINEQFF
15 TRBJ2-4 TRBV28 CATTPGQGAGNIQYF
15 TRBJ2-2 TRBV7-2 CASSLLGRNTGELFF
16 TRBJ1-1 TRBV29-1 CSVIKRVRMENTEAFF
14 TRBJ2-7 TRBV4-2 CASSQVGLAGEQYF
17 TRBJ1-2 TRBV20-1 CSARETGTALANYGYTF
16 TRBJ1-5 TRBV5-1 CASSWDPGPSNQPQHF